The rows below give T cell receptor beta chains drawn from one sample of a study of T cells in localized non-small cell lung cancer. Libraries were prepared by immunoSEQ multiplex PCR; TCRdb keeps only in-frame clonotypes and omits some of them. This table has 64,000 or so clones, 85% to 90% appearing once. Sequencing used peripheral blood, obtained before any cancer treatment. The receptors derive from a woman aged 40-69 years with stage I lung adenocarcinoma. Each CDR3 is given with its conserved first and last residue. Each record gives: clone size, D gene, V gene, J gene, CDR3 protein, CDR3 DNA. D genes are given only for firm matches. Rows may omit the clone size; those that give it use once, few, many or a size class.

>NA|NA|TRBV19|TRBJ1-5
CASSIGWGPDQPQHF
TGTGCCAGTAGTATAGGATGGGGGCCTGATCAGCCCCAGCATTTT
>NA|NA|TRBV10-3|TRBJ2-3
CAIRPGPHTDTQYF
TGTGCCATCAGGCCGGGACCTCATACAGATACGCAGTATTTT
>NA|TRBD2|TRBV7-7|TRBJ2-7
CASSPRLAGVHEQYF
TGTGCTAGCAGTCCCAGACTAGCGGGAGTCCACGAGCAGTACTTC
>NA|TRBD1|TRBV7-2|TRBJ2-7
CASSSPGQGALEQYF
TGTGCCAGCAGCTCACCGGGACAGGGGGCGTTGGAGCAGTACTTC
>NA|NA|TRBV6-5|TRBJ1-1
CASSLTETVLGDPAFF
TGTGCCAGCAGTTTGACCGAAACAGTACTCGGAGACCCAGCTTTCTTT
>NA|TRBD1|TRBV6-1|TRBJ2-7
CASIRGQGRHEQYF
TGTGCCAGCATCAGGGGACAGGGACGACATGAGCAGTACTTC
>NA|NA|TRBV27|TRBJ2-7
CASSLGQLYEQYF
TGTGCCAGCAGTTTAGGACAGCTTTACGAGCAGTACTTC
>NA|TRBD2|TRBV14|TRBJ2-1
CASSASGGYEQFF
TGTGCCAGCAGCGCTAGCGGGGGATATGAGCAGTTCTTC
>NA|NA|TRBV6-4|TRBJ1-1
CASRIRWGDTEAFF
TGTGCCAGCAGAATCAGGTGGGGGGACACTGAAGCTTTCTTT
>NA|NA|TRBV7-3|TRBJ2-1
CASSFSLGEARLNEQFF
TGTGCCAGCAGCTTTAGTTTGGGGGAGGCTCGACTCAATGAGCAGTTCTTC
>NA|NA|TRBV5-1|TRBJ2-7
CASSSGPGGEQYF
TGCGCCAGCAGCTCCGGACCCGGAGGCGAGCAGTACTTC
>NA|NA|TRBV6-5|TRBJ1-6
CASSYGSSYNSPLHF
TGTGCCAGCAGTTACGGAAGCTCCTATAATTCACCCCTCCACTTT
>NA|NA|TRBV4-1|TRBJ1-2
CASSQDSGNYGYTF
TGCGCCAGCAGCCAAGACTCCGGGAACTATGGCTACACCTTC
>NA|NA|TRBV9|TRBJ1-2
CASSPSDGGYGYTF
TGTGCCAGCAGCCCATCGGACGGTGGCTATGGCTACACCTTC
>NA|NA|TRBV7-9|TRBJ1-5
CASSSDYKPQHF
TGTGCCAGCAGCTCGGATTACAAGCCCCAGCATTTT
>NA|NA|TRBV18|TRBJ1-1
CASSPQRQLNTEAFF
TGTGCCAGCTCACCACAACGGCAATTAAACACTGAAGCTTTCTTT
>NA|NA|TRBV2|TRBJ1-1
CARQQGPPEAFF
TGTGCCAGACAACAGGGACCCCCTGAAGCTTTCTTT
>NA|TRBD1|TRBV4-3|TRBJ1-2
CASSQGGDRVTGHYGYTF
TGCGCCAGCAGCCAGGGAGGGGACAGGGTAACGGGTCACTATGGCTACACCTTC
>NA|TRBD2|TRBV5-8|TRBJ2-1
CASSWYSGRAYNEQFF
TGTGCCAGCAGCTGGTATAGCGGGAGGGCCTACAATGAGCAGTTCTTC
>once|TRBD1|TRBV4-3|TRBJ2-1
CASSQDRQGVKNEQFF
TGCGCCAGCAGCCAAGATCGACAGGGGGTGAAAAATGAGCAGTTCTTC
>NA|TRBD1|TRBV28|TRBJ1-1
CASSLRTGGAFF
TGTGCCAGCAGTCTGAGAACAGGGGGAGCTTTCTTT
>NA|NA|TRBV1|TRBJ2-7
CTSSQLFLPPGLAGVSYEQYF
TGCACCAGCAGCCAACTTTTTCTGCCCCCGGGACTAGCGGGAGTCTCCTACGAGCAGTACTTC
>NA|TRBD1|TRBV5-5|TRBJ1-1
CASSYHRDSITNTEAFF
TGTGCCAGCAGCTACCACCGGGACAGCATAACGAACACTGAAGCTTTCTTT
>once|TRBD1|TRBV6-1|TRBJ2-7
CASSELTGGYEQYF
TGTGCCAGCAGTGAACTAACAGGGGGTTACGAGCAGTACTTC
>NA|TRBD1|TRBV9|TRBJ1-3
CASSPGTGASGNTIYF
TGTGCCAGCAGCCCAGGGACAGGAGCATCTGGAAACACCATATATTTT
>NA|NA|TRBV28|TRBJ1-2
CASSAGTNYGYTF
TGTGCCAGCAGTGCCGGGACCAACTATGGCTACACCTTC
>NA|TRBD1|TRBV5-5|TRBJ1-6
CASSFGDRGVWDSPLHF
TGTGCCAGCAGCTTTGGGGACAGGGGAGTTTGGGATTCACCCCTCCACTTT
>NA|NA|TRBV11-2|TRBJ2-7
CASSLDRYEQYF
TGTGCCAGCAGCTTAGATCGGTACGAGCAGTACTTC
>NA|NA|TRBV5-4|TRBJ1-4
CASSSGSKEYEELFF
TGTGCCAGCAGCTCCGGATCGAAGGAGTATGAGGAACTGTTTTTT
>NA|NA|TRBV30|TRBJ2-2
CAWTGQNTGELFF
TGTGCCTGGACGGGACAGAACACCGGGGAGCTGTTTTTT
>NA|NA|TRBV19|TRBJ1-5
CASSIDRRRLRNQPQHF
TGTGCCAGTAGTATAGATCGAAGGCGGTTGCGCAATCAGCCCCAGCATTTT
>NA|NA|TRBV29-1|TRBJ2-1
CSVEGPTGTDEQFF
TGCAGCGTTGAAGGGCCGACAGGTACTGATGAGCAGTTCTTC
>NA|NA|TRBV5-8|TRBJ2-5
CASSPRETQYF
TGTGCCAGCAGCCCGAGAGAGACCCAGTACTTC
>NA|TRBD1|TRBV7-2|TRBJ1-2
CASSLGGTDYNYGYTF
TGTGCCAGCAGCTTGGGCGGGACAGATTATAACTATGGCTACACCTTC
>NA|NA|TRBV5-1|TRBJ2-2
CASSSQTGNTGELFF
TGCGCCAGCAGCTCCCAGACAGGGAACACCGGGGAGCTGTTTTTT
>once|NA|TRBV6-1|TRBJ2-7
CASSEGVREQYF
TGTGCCAGCAGTGAGGGAGTCAGAGAGCAGTACTTC
>once|NA|TRBV7-2|TRBJ2-7
CASNSYLEGEQYF
TGTGCCAGCAACTCCTACCTGGAGGGAGAGCAGTACTTC
>NA|NA|TRBV7-6|TRBJ2-3
CASSPRPSGAGTDTQYF
TGTGCCAGCAGCCCCCGACCGTCGGGGGCTGGCACAGATACGCAGTATTTT
>NA|NA|TRBV5-1|TRBJ2-2
CASSPFNNVNTGELFF
TGCGCCAGCAGCCCTTTCAACAACGTGAACACCGGGGAGCTGTTTTTT
>NA|TRBD2|TRBV5-1|TRBJ2-3
CASSLSMTSGTGTDTQYF
TGCGCCAGCAGCTTGTCAATGACTAGCGGGACGGGGACAGATACGCAGTATTTT
>NA|NA|TRBV27|TRBJ2-7
CASSFKRGTPYEQYF
TGTGCCAGCAGTTTCAAGAGGGGTACCCCTTACGAGCAGTACTTC
>NA|NA|TRBV21-1|TRBJ1-1
CASRRGEKNTEAFF
TGTGCCAGCCGCCGGGGGGAGAAGAACACTGAAGCTTTCTTT
>once|NA|TRBV5-1|TRBJ1-2
CASSLAEGVYGYTF
TGCGCCAGCAGCTTGGCCGAAGGGGTTTATGGCTACACCTTC
>NA|TRBD1|TRBV7-2|TRBJ1-2
CASSFRTGHGYTF
TGTGCCAGCAGCTTCCGGACAGGGCATGGCTACACCTTC
>NA|TRBD1|TRBV4-3|TRBJ1-1
CASSEDRGVDGAFF
TGCGCCAGCAGCGAGGACAGGGGGGTTGACGGAGCTTTCTTT
>NA|NA|TRBV19|TRBJ1-5
CASSMSSNQPQHF
TGTGCCAGTAGTATGAGCAGCAATCAGCCCCAGCATTTT
>NA|NA|TRBV5-1|TRBJ2-2
CASSFSGGIGGELFF
TGCGCCAGCAGCTTTTCTGGGGGAATAGGCGGGGAGCTGTTTTTT
>once|NA|TRBV11-1|TRBJ2-2
CASSLVMPGGELFF
TGTGCCAGCAGCTTAGTGATGCCGGGCGGGGAGCTGTTTTTT
>NA|NA|TRBV19|TRBJ1-2
CASSIVATGNYGYTF
TGTGCCAGTAGTATAGTTGCGACGGGGAACTATGGCTACACCTTC
>NA|NA|TRBV7-3|TRBJ2-3
CASSSSADTQYF
TGTGCCAGCAGCTCTAGTGCAGATACGCAGTATTTT
>NA|NA|TRBV2|TRBJ2-1
CASGRVTAYNEQFF
TGTGCCAGCGGCCGAGTTACAGCGTACAATGAGCAGTTCTTC
>NA|NA|TRBV2|TRBJ1-5
CASSGPTEYSNQPQHF
TGTGCCAGCAGTGGCCCGACAGAGTATAGCAATCAGCCCCAGCATTTT
>NA|NA|TRBV5-6|TRBJ1-1
CASSFPDSNTEAFF
TGTGCCAGCAGCTTCCCAGATTCTAACACTGAAGCTTTCTTT
>NA|TRBD1|TRBV4-2|TRBJ1-2
CASGTVGTDNGYTF
TGTGCCAGCGGTACCGTAGGGACAGACAATGGCTACACCTTC
>few|NA|TRBV6-4|TRBJ2-6
CASSEGRSSGANVLTF
TGTGCCAGCAGTGAAGGGCGGTCCTCTGGGGCCAACGTCCTGACTTTC
>few|NA|TRBV14|TRBJ1-4
CASSQTGPGEKLFF
TGTGCCAGCAGCCAGACAGGCCCAGGGGAAAAACTGTTTTTT
>NA|TRBD1|TRBV13|TRBJ1-4
CASSLSSDGQGPRGVKLFF
TGTGCCAGCAGCTTAAGTTCCGATGGACAGGGGCCCCGAGGGGTAAAACTGTTTTTT